Detailed here is one TCR beta chain. A much bigger clone sits one base away, suggesting this may be a read error. This entry is derived from a study of response to subunit inactivated influenza vaccine. TCRdb used MiXCR to reprocess the RT-PCR reads, holding one entry per CDR3 protein. The data hold around 500,000 distinct CDR3 sequences, with approximately 11% observed a single time. The CDR3 sequence is 15 residues long. Trimming at V came to 7 bases and at J to 6 bases, leaving 8 bases not matched to a gene. Sample: PBMCs from blood, taken around seven weeks after vaccination. This sequence originates from a man aged 50 to 60 who received an inactivated influenza vaccine. The chain has TRBV12-3 or TRBV12-4 and TRBJ2-1; 11 positions agree with TRBD2. CDR3 nucleotides: TGTGCCAGCATCTTGGGTAGCGGGGGGGTCAATGAGCAGTTCTTC. This translates into CASILGSGGVNEQFF.